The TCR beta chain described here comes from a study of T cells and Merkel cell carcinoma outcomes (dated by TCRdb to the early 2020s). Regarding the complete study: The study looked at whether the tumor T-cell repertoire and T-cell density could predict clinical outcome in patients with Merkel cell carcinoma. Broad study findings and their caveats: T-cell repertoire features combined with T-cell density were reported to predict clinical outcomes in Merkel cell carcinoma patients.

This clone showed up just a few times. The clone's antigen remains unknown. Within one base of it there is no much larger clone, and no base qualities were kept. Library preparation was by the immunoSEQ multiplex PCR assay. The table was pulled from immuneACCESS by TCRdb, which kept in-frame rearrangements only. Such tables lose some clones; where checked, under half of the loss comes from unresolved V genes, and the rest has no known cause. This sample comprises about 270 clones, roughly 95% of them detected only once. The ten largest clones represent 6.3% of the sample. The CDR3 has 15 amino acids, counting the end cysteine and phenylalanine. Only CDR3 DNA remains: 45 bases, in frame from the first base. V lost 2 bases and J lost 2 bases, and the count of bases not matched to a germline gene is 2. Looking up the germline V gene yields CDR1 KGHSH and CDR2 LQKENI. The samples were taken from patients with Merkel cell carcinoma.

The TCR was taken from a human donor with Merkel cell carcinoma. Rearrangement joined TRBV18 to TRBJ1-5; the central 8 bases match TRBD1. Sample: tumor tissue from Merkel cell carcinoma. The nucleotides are TGTGCCAGCTCACCAGACAGGGGTGGCAATCAGCCCCAGCATTTT. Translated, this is CASSPDRGGNQPQHF.